The entry that follows covers one TCR beta chain sequence. Its antigen is not known. A sample-barcoded 5' primer and a J-beta primer mix were used in a second PCR of roughly 7 to 11 cycles. TCRdb used MiXCR to reprocess the 5' RACE reads, holding one entry per CDR3 protein. In the table there are about 720,000 distinct CDR3 sequences, 22% of which are singletons. The CDR3 spans 13 residues. V lost 7 bases, J lost 4 bases, and 13 bases lay in between. Germline lookup yields CDR1 SQVTM and CDR2 ANQGSEA. The data belong to a study of blood T cells in healthy people across ages. Study-level findings and limits: Changes seen in expanded clonotypes were possibly confounded by donor CMV status left unknown.

The sequenced sample consisted of blood. The rearrangement links TRBV29-1 to TRBJ1-4; D call uncertain. The clonotype comes from a man in his 70s in good health. This CDR3 is CSAYSTGNEKLFF. The CDR3 region has the DNA TGCAGCGCCTACAGCACGGGTAATGAAAAACTGTTTTTT. Full variable domain (outside the CDR3, taken from reference TRBV29-1 and TRBJ1-4): SAVISQKPSRDICQRGTSLTIQCQVDSQVTMMFWYRQQPGQSLTLIATANQGSEATYESGFVIDKFPISRPNLTFSTLTVSNMSPEDSSIYLCSAYSTGNEKLFFGSGTQLSVL.